By its share, the clone carrying this T cell receptor (beta chain) is medium-sized. A library made for alpha chains picked up this beta chain off target, so its size means little. This sample stems from a study of spatial heterogeneity in lung cancer. Between the trimmed V and J ends, which lost 1 base and 1 base, there was a span of 10 bases. The CDR3 runs to 15 residues. CDR1 and CDR2 (germline): SGHTA, FQGNSA. Time point defined: sample taken at primary tumor resection. Without sorting, whole RNA was sequenced from tumor, nontumor lung or frozen PBMC. The cohort: over 65 early-stage, untreated non-small cell lung cancer patients. On each TCR cDNA molecule, a unique molecular identifier was present. A single record per CDR3 protein comes from TCRdb applying MiXCR to the 5' RACE reads. The sample gives several thousand distinct CDR3 sequences, 5% to 7% of which show up once; around 10% is in the top ten.

The sequences come from normal lung tissue next to the tumor, collected at surgery. This clonotype was obtained from a female donor with early-stage non-small cell lung cancer. This chain joins TRBV7-2 and TRBJ1-1; D not certain. The CDR3 DNA sequence: TGTGCCAGCAGCTTAGTCACGGGGTGGAACACTGAAGCTTTCTTT. This codes for CASSLVTGWNTEAFF. The complete variable domain, with remaining parts taken from reference TRBV7-2 and TRBJ1-1, reads GAGVSQSPSNKVTEKGKDVELRCDPISGHTALYWYRQSLGQGLEFLIYFQGNSAPDKSGLPSDRFSAERTGGSVSTLTIQRTQQEDSAVYLCASSLVTGWNTEAFFGQGTRLTVV.